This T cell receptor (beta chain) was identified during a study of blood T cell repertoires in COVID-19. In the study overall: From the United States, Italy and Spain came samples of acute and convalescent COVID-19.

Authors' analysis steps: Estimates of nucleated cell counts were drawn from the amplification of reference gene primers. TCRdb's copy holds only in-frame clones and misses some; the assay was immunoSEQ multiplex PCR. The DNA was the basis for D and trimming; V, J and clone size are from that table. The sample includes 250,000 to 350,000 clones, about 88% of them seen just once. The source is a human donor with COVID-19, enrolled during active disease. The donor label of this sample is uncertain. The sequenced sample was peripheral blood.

The CDR3: CASSLGQRNEKLFF. The CDR3, as DNA: TGTGCCAGCAGCTTGGGACAGAGGAATGAAAAACTGTTTTTT. The chain joins TRBV7-8 to TRBJ1-4; TRBD1 matches 7 bases. Germline V gives CDR1 SGHVS, CDR2 FQNEAQ. The CDR3 is made up of 14 amino acids. Losses at the gene ends were 3 bases for V and 5 bases for J; bases not matched to a gene: 3.